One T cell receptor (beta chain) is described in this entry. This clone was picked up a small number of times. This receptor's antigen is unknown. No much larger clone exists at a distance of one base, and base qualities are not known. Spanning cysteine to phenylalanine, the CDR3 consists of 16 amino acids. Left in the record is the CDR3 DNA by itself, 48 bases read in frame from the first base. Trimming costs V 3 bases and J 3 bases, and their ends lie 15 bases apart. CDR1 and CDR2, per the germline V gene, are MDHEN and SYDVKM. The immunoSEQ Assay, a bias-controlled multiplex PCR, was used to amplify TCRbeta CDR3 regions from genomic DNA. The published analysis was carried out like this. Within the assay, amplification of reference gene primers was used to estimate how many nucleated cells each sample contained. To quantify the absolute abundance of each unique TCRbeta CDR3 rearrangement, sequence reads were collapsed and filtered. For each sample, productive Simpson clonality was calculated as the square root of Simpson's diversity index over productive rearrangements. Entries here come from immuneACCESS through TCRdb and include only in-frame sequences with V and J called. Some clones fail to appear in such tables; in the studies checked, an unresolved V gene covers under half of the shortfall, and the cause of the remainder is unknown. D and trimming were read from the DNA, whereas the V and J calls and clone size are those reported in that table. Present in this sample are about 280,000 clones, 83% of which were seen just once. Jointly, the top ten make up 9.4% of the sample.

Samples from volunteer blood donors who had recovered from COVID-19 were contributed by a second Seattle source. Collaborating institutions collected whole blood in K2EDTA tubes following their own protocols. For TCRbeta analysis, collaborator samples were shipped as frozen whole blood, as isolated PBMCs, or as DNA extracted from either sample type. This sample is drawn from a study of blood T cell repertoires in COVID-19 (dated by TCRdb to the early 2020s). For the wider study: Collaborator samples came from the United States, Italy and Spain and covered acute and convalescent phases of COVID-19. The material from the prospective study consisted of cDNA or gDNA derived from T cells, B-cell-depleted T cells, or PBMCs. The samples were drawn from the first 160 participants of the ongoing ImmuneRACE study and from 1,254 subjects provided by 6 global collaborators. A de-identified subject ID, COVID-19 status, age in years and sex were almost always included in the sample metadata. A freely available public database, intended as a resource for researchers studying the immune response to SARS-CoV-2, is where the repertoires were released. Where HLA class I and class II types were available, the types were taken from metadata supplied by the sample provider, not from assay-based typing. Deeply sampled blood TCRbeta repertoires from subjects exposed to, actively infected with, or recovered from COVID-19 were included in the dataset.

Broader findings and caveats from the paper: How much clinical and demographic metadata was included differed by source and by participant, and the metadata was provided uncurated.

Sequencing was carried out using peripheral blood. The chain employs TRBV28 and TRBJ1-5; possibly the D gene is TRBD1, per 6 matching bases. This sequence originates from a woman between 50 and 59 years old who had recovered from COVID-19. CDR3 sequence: CASSLVRGGVNQPQHF. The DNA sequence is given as TGTGCCAGCAGTTTGGTGAGAGGGGGGGTCAATCAGCCCCAGCATTTT.